This note documents a single T cell receptor (beta chain) sequence. CDR3 length equals 14 residues. Germline-derived CDR1 and CDR2 are DFQATT and SNEGSKA (reference sequence). V lost 3 bases, J lost 1 base, and 3 bases stayed unmatched. The data stem from a study of blood T cell repertoires in COVID-19. Authors' methods: Reference gene primer amplification in the assay estimated nucleated cell counts. TCRdb's table, derived via immunoSEQ multiplex PCR, lists solely in-frame clones and lacks some. The V and J calls and the clone size are those of that table, but D and trimming were determined from the DNA. Among almost 350,000 clones listed, roughly nine tenths were seen once.

Sequencing was carried out using peripheral blood. The chain carries TRBV20-1 and TRBJ1-1, with TRBD1 matching 9 bases. This clonotype was obtained from a woman in her fifties or sixties with COVID-19, enrolled during active disease. This chain's CDR3 is CSASPGQGNTEAFF. CDR3 coding DNA: TGCAGTGCTAGTCCGGGACAGGGGAACACTGAAGCTTTCTTT.